This T cell receptor beta chain comes out of a study of T cell responses to AZD1222 COVID-19 vaccine. The repertoire was sequenced with immunoSEQ multiplex PCR; TCRdb's copy has only in-frame clones and lacks some. The data hold 150,000 or so clones, with over 85% observed a single time. V lost 0 bases and J 9 bases, leaving 14 bases between the germline ends. The V gene's germline CDR1 is MNHNS and CDR2 SASEGT. There are 14 residues in the CDR3. The chain carries TRBV6-1 and TRBJ1-1; D gene uncertain. Sequencing used peripheral blood, obtained on day 0 of AZD1222 vaccination. The source of this sequence is an adult in good health. The DNA of the CDR3 is TGTGCCAGCAGTGAAGCACCGGGAGAGCAGAAAGCTTTCTTT. Translating gives CASSEAPGEQKAFF.